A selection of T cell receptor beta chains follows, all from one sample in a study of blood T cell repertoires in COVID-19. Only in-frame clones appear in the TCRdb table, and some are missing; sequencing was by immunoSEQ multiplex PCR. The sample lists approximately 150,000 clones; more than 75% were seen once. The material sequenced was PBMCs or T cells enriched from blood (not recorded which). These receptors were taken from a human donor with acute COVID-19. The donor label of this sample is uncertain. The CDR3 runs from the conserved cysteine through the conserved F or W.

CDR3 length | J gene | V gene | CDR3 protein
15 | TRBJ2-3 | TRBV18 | CASSPSGGKIDTQYF
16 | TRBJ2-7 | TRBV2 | CASSGSFGTGDYEQYF
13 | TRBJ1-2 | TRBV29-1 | CSVEVAGHYGYTF
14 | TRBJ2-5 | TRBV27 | CASSLGGGVETQYF
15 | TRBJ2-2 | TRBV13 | CASSLADIPTGELFF
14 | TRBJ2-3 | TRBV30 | CAWSLAGPTDTQYF
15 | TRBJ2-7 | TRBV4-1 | CASSPETGNLYEQYF
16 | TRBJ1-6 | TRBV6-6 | CASSFDRPSYNSPLHF
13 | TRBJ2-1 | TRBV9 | CASSPREANEQFF
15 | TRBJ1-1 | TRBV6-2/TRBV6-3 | CASSYGTGRGTEAFF
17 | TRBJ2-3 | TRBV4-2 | CASSHSQGEADTDTQYF
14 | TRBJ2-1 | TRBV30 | CALGLAGGFNEQFF
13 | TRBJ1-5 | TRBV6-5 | CACRGQVNQPQHF
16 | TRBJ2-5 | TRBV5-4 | CASSLGMRGGKETQYF
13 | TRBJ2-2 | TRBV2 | CASSEPGTGELFF
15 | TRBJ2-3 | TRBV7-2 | CASKPLAGLADTQYF
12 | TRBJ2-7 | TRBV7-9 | CASSTQGNEQYF
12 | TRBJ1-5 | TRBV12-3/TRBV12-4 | CASFNGVQPQHF
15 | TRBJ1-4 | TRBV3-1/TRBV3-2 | CASSLGDRLREKLFF
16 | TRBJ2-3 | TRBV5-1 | CASSLIEGVGTDTQYF
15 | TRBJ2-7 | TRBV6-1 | CASSEMSEGSYEQYF
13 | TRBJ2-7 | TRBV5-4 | CASRTSGSYEQYF
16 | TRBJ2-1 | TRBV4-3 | CASSQDLRVPYNEQFF
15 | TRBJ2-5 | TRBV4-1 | CASSQGGTSKETQYF
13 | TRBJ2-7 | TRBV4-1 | CASSQGIPGQAFF
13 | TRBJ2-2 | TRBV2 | CASSEEARRELFF
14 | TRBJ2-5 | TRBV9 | CASSARGAQETQYF
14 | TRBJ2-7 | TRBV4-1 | CASRSQGASYEQYF
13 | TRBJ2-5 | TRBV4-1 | CASSLAVQETQYF
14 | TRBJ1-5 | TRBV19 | CASSKRGSNQPQHF
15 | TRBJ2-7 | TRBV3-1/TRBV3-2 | CASSPGGLGSYEQYF
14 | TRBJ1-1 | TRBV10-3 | CAIKSGQMNTEAFF
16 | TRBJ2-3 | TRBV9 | CASSALGDSTTDTQYF